The clone carrying this T cell receptor beta chain was found a few times. Per the germline V gene, CDR1 is SGHAT and CDR2 is FQNNGV. The CDR3 totals 15 residues. Trimming pared 2 bases from V and 4 bases from J, leaving 15 bases between. This entry belongs to a study of blood T cells in healthy people across ages. As for the study in general: Through template switching, about one barcoded beta molecule was captured per two T cells, as measured in model experiments.

Individuals who donated were healthy Caucasians from Russia aged roughly 6 to 90. Combining a sample-barcoded 5' primer with a J-beta primer mix, a second PCR ran for about 7 to 11 cycles. TCRdb analysed the 5' RACE reads with MiXCR anew, one entry per CDR3 protein. The sample holds 650,000 to 800,000 distinct CDR3 sequences; under 45% are singletons and the top ten take roughly 19%. The source material was blood. This sequence joins TRBV11-2 and TRBJ2-7, with D tentatively TRBD1 or TRBD2 (5 bases each). The TCR comes from a man aged 55 to 70 in good health. Here the CDR3 DNA reads TGTGCCAGCAGCTTATACACGGTCGGGGCTTACGAGCAGTACTTC. Translating gives CASSLYTVGAYEQYF. Full variable domain (outside the CDR3, taken from reference TRBV11-2 and TRBJ2-7): EAGVAQSPRYKIIEKRQSVAFWCNPISGHATLYWYQQILGQGPKLLIQFQNNGVVDDSQLPKDRFSAERLKGVDSTLKIQPAKLEDSAVYLCASSLYTVGAYEQYFGPGTRLTVT.